Below, 19 T cell receptor beta chains from the same sample are listed, as sequenced in a study of OX40 agonist ivuxolimab in advanced cancers. Using immunoSEQ multiplex PCR, the repertoire was profiled, and TCRdb retains in-frame clones only, with some absent. The repertoire consists of 70,000 to 85,000 clones, with 94% occurring once and the leading ten covering about 10%. Source: CD4+ or CD8+ T cells sorted from blood, taken in a trial of the OX40 agonist ivuxolimab. The receptors come from an adult with an advanced solid tumor such as melanoma, head and neck, liver or kidney cancer.

The chain is built from TRBV28 and TRBJ2-5, with D tentatively TRBD1 (5 bases). Germline lookup yields CDR1 MDHEN and CDR2 SYDVKM. Trimming pared 7 bases from V and 2 bases from J, leaving 17 bases between. There are 15 residues in the CDR3. The CDR3 DNA follows: TGTGCCAGCACCCCTCTCCGACAGTTACAAGAGACCCAGTACTTC. Protein sequence: CASTPLRQLQETQYF. The whole variable domain, filled in from reference TRBV28 and TRBJ2-5, reads DVKVTQSSRYLVKRTGEKVFLECVQDMDHENMFWYRQDPGLGLRLIYFSYDVKMKEKGDIPEGYSVSREKKERFSLILESASTNQTSMYLCASTPLRQLQETQYFGPGTRLLVL.

Only one count was recorded for this clone. V is TRBV18 and J is TRBJ1-1; 7 bases align to TRBD1. V lost 5 bases, J lost 6 bases, and 6 bases stayed unmatched. Looked up from germline, CDR1 is KGHSH and CDR2 is LQKENI. This CDR3 contains 13 residues. CDR3 sequence (DNA): TGTGCCAGCTCAAGACAGGGTGTCGCTGAAGCTTTCTTT. Amino acid sequence: CASSRQGVAEAFF.

The chain joins TRBV13 to TRBJ1-1; tentatively, D is TRBD1 (5 bases). The CDR3 length is 14 residues. Germline CDR1 is PRHDT and CDR2 is FYEKMQ (reference sequence). Trimming took off 6 bases at V and 0 bases at J, with 11 bases between the two ends. CDR3 sequence: CASSAGTLNTEAFF. Written as DNA, the CDR3 is TGTGCCAGCAGTGCCGGGACTTTGAACACTGAAGCTTTCTTT.

The chain has TRBV13 and TRBJ2-2, with 7 bases identical to TRBD1. V shed 3 bases and J 0 bases; nucleotides not matched to a gene: 10. Germline values: CDR1 PRHDT, CDR2 FYEKMQ (reference sequence). The CDR3 runs to 18 residues. CDR3 nucleotide sequence: TGTGCCAGCAGCTTCCGGGACAGTTTGTACGCGAACACCGGGGAGCTGTTTTTT. Translation gives CASSFRDSLYANTGELFF.

This rearrangement joins TRBV9 to TRBJ2-3; 10 positions agree with TRBD2. The germline gives CDR1 SGDLS, CDR2 YYNGEE. The trim removed 0 bases at V and 2 bases at J, leaving 6 bases unmatched. CDR3 length equals 17 residues. The CDR3 DNA is TGTGCCAGCAGCGTAGGGAGAGGACTAGCGGACACAGATACGCAGTATTTT. This codes for CASSVGRGLADTDTQYF.

Only a few counts were recorded for this clone. The chain has TRBV10-1 and TRBJ1-1, with a possible D match to TRBD1 (6 bases). Germline CDR1 WNHNN, CDR2 SYGVQD (reference sequence). This CDR3 region has 14 residues. The germline V and J ends were trimmed by 7 bases and 2 bases, with 14 bases remaining between them. The CDR3 region is CASNTDSSNTEAFF. The CDR3 nucleotides are TGCGCCAGCAACACGGACAGTTCCAACACTGAAGCTTTCTTT.

J is TRBJ2-7 and V is TRBV29-1; the D gene could be TRBD1 or TRBD2 (7 bases each). V lost 3 bases, J lost 2 bases, and 17 bases lay in between. The CDR3 is made up of 15 amino acids. Germline V gene sequence: CDR1 SQVTM, CDR2 ANQGSEA. The CDR3 DNA follows: TGCAGCGTTGAGGGAGGGGACAGCGCAACCTACGAGCAGTACTTC. This sequence encodes CSVEGGDSATYEQYF.

The rearrangement joins TRBV7-3 to TRBJ2-2; D gene ambiguous. Germline V CDR1 and CDR2: SGHTA, FQGTGA. With 1 base removed from V and 3 bases from J, the gap between germline ends came to 0 bases. There are 12 residues in the CDR3. The CDR3 loop is CASSLNTGELFF. Here the CDR3 DNA reads TGTGCCAGCAGCTTAAACACCGGGGAGCTGTTTTTT.

As DNA, the CDR3 is TGTGCCAGCAGAAGTTGGTATGAGCAGTTCTTC. It codes for CASRSWYEQFF. The chain is built from TRBV27 and TRBJ2-1; D is ambiguous. Trimming left V 6 bases short and J 8 bases short, with 8 bases between. Germline-derived CDR1 and CDR2 are MNHEY and SMNVEV (reference sequence). CDR3 length: 11 amino acids.

The chain combines TRBV13 with TRBJ2-5, with 8 bases matching TRBD1. V lost 8 bases and J lost 3; bases outside the gene matches: 11. Germline CDR1 and CDR2: PRHDT and FYEKMQ (reference sequence). This CDR3 has 15 amino acids. CDR3 region: CASRGQGLTEETQYF. The CDR3 coding sequence is TGTGCCAGCCGAGGACAGGGTCTCACGGAAGAGACCCAGTACTTC.

The rearrangement links TRBV5-7 to TRBJ1-2; 7 nucleotides agree with TRBD1. TRBV5-7 is labeled an ORF, and its function is uncertain. This CDR3 has 12 amino acids. J gave up 14 bases and V 0 bases, and 7 bases lay outside the gene matches. The CDR3 loop reads CASSLVCDRETF. The CDR3 DNA follows: TGTGCCAGCAGCTTGGTTTGTGACAGGGAGACCTTC.

The chain combines TRBV7-9 with TRBJ2-5, with D unclear. CDR3 length: 16 amino acids. The V gene's germline CDR1 is SEHNR and CDR2 FQNEAQ (reference sequence). V lost 5 bases and J 0 bases, leaving 16 bases between the germline ends. The CDR3 sequence: CASSQGDIPHQETQYF. The CDR3, as DNA: TGTGCCAGCAGCCAAGGCGACATACCACACCAAGAGACCCAGTACTTC.

This chain joins TRBV14 and TRBJ2-1, with 7 bases identical to TRBD1. The CDR3 runs to 15 residues. V was clipped by 4 bases and J by 1 base; unmatched bases: 4. Germline CDR1 reads SGHDN; CDR2 reads FVKESK. The CDR3 protein is CASSPGTASYNEQFF. DNA for the CDR3: TGTGCCAGCAGCCCCGGGACAGCTTCCTACAATGAGCAGTTCTTC. Looking up the rest from reference TRBV14 and TRBJ2-1 gives the full variable domain: EAGVTQFPSHSVIEKGQTVTLRCDPISGHDNLYWYRRVMGKEIKFLLHFVKESKQDESGMPNNRFLAERTGGTYSTLKVQPAELEDSGVYFCASSPGTASYNEQFFGPGTRLTVL.

This chain uses TRBV29-1 with TRBJ2-1; either TRBD1 or TRBD2 may supply D (5 bases each). Germline assignment: CDR1 SQVTM and CDR2 ANQGSEA. The V gene lost 3 bases and the J gene lost 6 bases, with 15 bases spanning the gap. The CDR3 totals 14 residues. The CDR3 coding sequence is TGCAGCGTTGATGACAGAGGAGGAGGCAATGAGCAGTTCTTC. This encodes CSVDDRGGGNEQFF.

The J gene is TRBJ2-5, the V gene TRBV10-3; D remains unclear. The V gene's germline CDR1 is ENHRY and CDR2 SYGVKD. The CDR3 runs to 12 residues. Trimming removed 4 bases at V and 3 bases at J, with 6 bases between. CDR3 bases: TGTGCCATCAGTGGAAATGAAGAGACCCAGTACTTC. Protein sequence: CAISGNEETQYF.

The gene calls are TRBV27 and TRBJ2-2; the match to TRBD1 covers 7 bases. Germline CDR1 MNHEY, CDR2 SMNVEV (reference sequence). Trimming cost V 8 bases and J 3 bases; bases outside gene matches: 3. CDR3 length: 13 amino acids. The CDR3 DNA is TGTGCCAGCCGGGACAGATACACCGGGGAGCTGTTTTTT. Protein product: CASRDRYTGELFF.

This clone has just a few counts. The rearrangement links TRBV27 to TRBJ2-2; D remains ambiguous. CDR3 length equals 12 residues. Germline CDR1 and CDR2: MNHEY and SMNVEV (reference sequence). Deletions cut 2 bases from V and 5 bases from J, with 3 bases between. CDR3 sequence (DNA): TGTGCCAGCAGTTTAAGGACCGGGGAGCTGTTTTTT. This translates into CASSLRTGELFF.

This clone was observed once. The chain carries TRBV4-1 and TRBJ2-5; TRBD2 is a possible D gene (7 bases). The CDR3 covers 16 residues. Germline V CDR1 and CDR2: MGHRA, YSYEKL. V was pared by 0 bases and J by 4 bases, with 15 bases between. The CDR3 bases are TGCGCCAGCAGCCAAGATTCCGGACTAGGGGGAGAGACCCAGTACTTC. Translation gives CASSQDSGLGGETQYF.

The V call is TRBV2, the J call TRBJ1-1; D ambiguous. CDR1 and CDR2 (germline): SNHLY, FYNNEI. Trimming pared 1 base from V and 2 bases from J, leaving 8 bases between. The CDR3 consists of 14 residues. CDR3 nucleotide sequence: TGTGCCAGCAGTGAAGTAATCCCCAACACTGAAGCTTTCTTT. Amino acid sequence: CASSEVIPNTEAFF. The whole variable domain, filled in from reference TRBV2 and TRBJ1-1, reads EPEVTQTPSHQVTQMGQEVILRCVPISNHLYFYWYRQILGQKVEFLVSFYNNEISEKSEIFDDQFSVERPDGSNFTLKIRSTKLEDSAMYFCASSEVIPNTEAFFGQGTRLTVV.